Here is one TCR beta chain with its context. These data originate in a study of blood T cell repertoires in COVID-19. As originally analysed: From reference gene primer amplification, estimates of nucleated cell counts were derived. Sequencing was performed with immunoSEQ multiplex PCR; in TCRdb, only in-frame clones are kept and a portion is missing. V, J and clone size derive from that table, while D and trimming were established from the DNA sequence. The table includes approximately 210,000 clones, around 89% detected once. V shed 3 bases, J shed 0 bases, and the junction held 17 bases outside the gene matches. CDR3 size: 19 residues. In germline, CDR1 is LNHDA, CDR2 SQIVND (reference sequence).

The chain has TRBV19 and TRBJ2-7, with TRBD1 matching over 7 bases. The receptor's source is a man in his sixties or seventies with acute or convalescent COVID-19. The sequenced sample consisted of peripheral blood. The CDR3 DNA is TGTGCCAGTAGTATCCCCTCGGCCCCGGGACAGTCATTCTCCTACGAGCAGTACTTC. Encoded protein: CASSIPSAPGQSFSYEQYF.